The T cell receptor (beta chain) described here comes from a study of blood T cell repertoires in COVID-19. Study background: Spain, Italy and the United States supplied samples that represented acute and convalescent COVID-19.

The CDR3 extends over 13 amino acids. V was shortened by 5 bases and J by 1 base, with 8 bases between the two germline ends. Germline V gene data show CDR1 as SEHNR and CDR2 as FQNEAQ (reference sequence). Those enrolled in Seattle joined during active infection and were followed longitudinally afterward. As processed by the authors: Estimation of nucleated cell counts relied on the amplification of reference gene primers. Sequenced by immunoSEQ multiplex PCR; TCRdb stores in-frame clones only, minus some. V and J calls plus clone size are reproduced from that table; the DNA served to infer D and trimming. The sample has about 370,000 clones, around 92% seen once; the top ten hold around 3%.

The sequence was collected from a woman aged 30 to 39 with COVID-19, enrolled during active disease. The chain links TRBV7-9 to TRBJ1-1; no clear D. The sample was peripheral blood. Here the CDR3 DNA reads TGTGCCAGCAGCCCCTCCTCGAACACTGAAGCTTTCTTT. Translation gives CASSPSSNTEAFF.